This TCR beta chain was sequenced for a study of blood T cell repertoires in COVID-19. Study information: The analysed material was cDNA or gDNA that came from T cells, B-cell-depleted T cells, or PBMCs.

As handled by the study authors: Scientists estimated how many nucleated cells there were by amplifying reference gene primers. Data came from immunoSEQ multiplex PCR; TCRdb stores just in-frame clones and leaves some out. That table furnishes V, J and clone size, whereas the DNA furnished D and trimming. The profile covers 84,000 or so clones, with roughly 90% appearing a single time and more than 5.5% taken by the ten largest. V was trimmed by 8 bases and J by 0 bases, leaving 14 bases between them. The germline V gene has CDR1 MDHEN and CDR2 SYDVKM. This CDR3 region has 15 residues. This rearrangement joins TRBV28 to TRBJ1-3; a possible D gene is TRBD1 (6 bases). This clonotype was sampled from a man in his sixties or seventies with acute or convalescent COVID-19. The material sequenced was peripheral blood. Written as DNA, the CDR3 is TGTGCCAGCGATAAACAGGGAAGCTCTGGAAACACCATATATTTT. This codes for CASDKQGSSGNTIYF.